This T cell receptor (beta chain) is from a study of early T cells in non-severe SARS-CoV-2 infection. Study overall: Bulk RNA from unsorted whole blood was sequenced; chains were unpaired.

Tagging with unique molecular identifiers was applied to individual cDNA molecules. TCRdb re-called the 5' RACE reads with MiXCR, one entry per CDR3 protein. Here the sample spans around 82,000 distinct CDR3 sequences, roughly 12% being singletons. V shed 4 bases and J shed 0 bases, with 9 bases lying between them. Germline V CDR1 and CDR2: SNHLY, FYNNEI. This CDR3 region has 14 residues. This clonotype was seen only a few times. Its specificity is not known. Study-wide points: Sequences matched to VDJdb favored anti-spike CD8 responses, while private and CD4 specificities were missed.

The sequence was obtained from an adult who was a healthcare worker with PCR-confirmed SARS-CoV-2 infection or an uninfected control (not recorded which). The rearrangement links TRBV2 to TRBJ1-1; TRBD1 might be the D (5 bases). The specimen was whole blood. The CDR3 region has the DNA TGTGCCAGCAGTGTGCAGGGCCTGAACACTGAAGCTTTCTTT. This translates into CASSVQGLNTEAFF. The full variable domain, its missing parts supplied by reference TRBV2 and TRBJ1-1, is EPEVTQTPSHQVTQMGQEVILRCVPISNHLYFYWYRQILGQKVEFLVSFYNNEISEKSEIFDDQFSVERPDGSNFTLKIRSTKLEDSAMYFCASSVQGLNTEAFFGQGTRLTVV.